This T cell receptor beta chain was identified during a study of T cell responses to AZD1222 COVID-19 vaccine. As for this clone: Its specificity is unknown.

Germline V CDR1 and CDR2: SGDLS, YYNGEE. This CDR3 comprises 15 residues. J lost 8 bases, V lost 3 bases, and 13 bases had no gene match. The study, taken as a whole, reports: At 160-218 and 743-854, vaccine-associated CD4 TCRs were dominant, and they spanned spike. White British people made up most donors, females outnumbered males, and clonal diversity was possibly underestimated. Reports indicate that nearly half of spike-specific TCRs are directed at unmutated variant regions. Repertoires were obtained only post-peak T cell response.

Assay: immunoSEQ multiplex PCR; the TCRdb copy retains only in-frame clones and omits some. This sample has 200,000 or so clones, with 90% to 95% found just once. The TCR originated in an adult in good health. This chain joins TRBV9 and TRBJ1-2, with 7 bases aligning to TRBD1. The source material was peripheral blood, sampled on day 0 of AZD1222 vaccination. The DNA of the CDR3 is TGTGCCAGCAGCGCGATGGAGACAGGGTCGGTAGGCTACACCTTC. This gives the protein CASSAMETGSVGYTF.